This entry lists 8 T cell receptor beta chains sequenced from one sample in a study of circulating CD8 cells and anti-PD-1 response in melanoma. Four subsets defined by PD-1 and/or TIGIT were sorted from live CD3+CD8+TCRalphabeta+ cells. Each library started from approximately 14 ng of total RNA using the QIAseq Immune Repertoire TCR panel. TCRdb re-called the reads with MiXCR, one entry per CDR3 protein. The table includes about 1,800 distinct CDR3 sequences, 7% to 9% detected once. The sample here was CD8+ T cells from PBMCs, taken at baseline or after one month of anti-PD-1 therapy (not recorded which). Source of these receptors: a human donor with melanoma.

CDR3 DNA sequence: TGTGCCAGCAGCTTCTCCCCTAGCGGGAGGAGGTCAGATACGCAGTATTTT. Protein product: CASSFSPSGRRSDTQYF. This chain connects TRBV11-2 to TRBJ2-3; 11 nucleotides agree with TRBD2. The CDR3 extends over 17 amino acids. Unmatched junction bases numbered 9, after V lost 3 bases and J lost 4 bases. In germline, CDR1 is SGHAT, CDR2 FQNNGV.

V gene TRBV7-3 combines with J gene TRBJ2-1, with D possibly TRBD1 on 5 matching bases. Per the germline V gene, CDR1 is SGHTA and CDR2 is FQGTGA. The CDR3 consists of 12 residues. The ends were cut back, 5 bases at V and 7 bases at J, with 9 bases in the middle. The CDR3 spells CASSARGNEQFF. The DNA of the CDR3 is TGTGCCAGCAGCGCAAGGGGTAATGAGCAGTTCTTC.

This clonotype is medium-sized (0.01 to 0.1%) by share. CDR3 region: CASSSGRIYGYTF. CDR3 nucleotide sequence: TGTGCCAGCAGTTCTGGACGGATCTATGGCTACACCTTC. V and J are TRBV27 and TRBJ1-2, with unresolved D. Germline CDR1 MNHEY, CDR2 SMNVEV (reference sequence). The CDR3 has 13 amino acids. Trimming cost V 4 bases and J 4 bases, with 10 bases left between them.

Remarks on this clonotype: This could be a read error, since a much larger clone is one nucleotide away. This chain joins TRBV28 and TRBJ2-7; D unresolved. This CDR3 spans 13 amino acids. Per germline, CDR1 MDHEN and CDR2 SYDVKM. The DNA of the CDR3 is TGTGCCAGCAGTTTAATAGGTAGCCCCGAGCGGTACTTC. Amino acid sequence: CASSLIGSPERYF.

J is TRBJ1-1 and V is TRBV7-2, with TRBD1 as a possible D gene (5 bases). The CDR3 length is 15 residues. The V end lost 5 bases, the J end lost 1 base, and 14 bases lay between the germline ends. Germline CDR1 and CDR2: SGHTA and FQGNSA. The CDR3 DNA is TGTGCCAGCAGCGCTTTCTGGGGCGCGAACACTGAAGCTTTCTTT. Its protein is CASSAFWGANTEAFF.

This clonotype is medium-sized (0.01 to 0.1%) by share. This chain connects TRBV29-1 to TRBJ2-2; no reliable D call. CDR1 and CDR2 (germline): SQVTM, ANQGSEA. The CDR3 has 14 amino acids. The V end was cut by 2 bases, the J end by 1 base, with 8 bases between. CDR3 coding DNA: TGCAGCGTTGAAAAGGGAATGAACACCGGGGAGCTGTTTTTT. It translates to CSVEKGMNTGELFF.

By sample share, this clonotype is medium-sized. The chain links TRBV27 to TRBJ1-5, with TRBD1 as a possible D gene (6 bases). From germline, CDR1 is MNHEY and CDR2 SMNVEV (reference sequence). V lost 5 bases, J lost 0 bases, and 11 bases lay in between. The CDR3 runs to 15 residues. The CDR3 spells CASSLRGISNQPQHF. CDR3 bases: TGTGCCAGCAGTCTAAGGGGGATTAGCAATCAGCCCCAGCATTTT.

This clonotype is judged medium-sized (0.01 to 0.1%). The chain combines TRBV24-1 with TRBJ2-1; D is undetermined. Germline CDR1 reads KGHDR; CDR2 reads SFDVKD. The CDR3 is 12 amino acids. V lost 6 bases and J lost 5, with 7 bases in between. The DNA for the CDR3 is TGTGCCACCAGTCTTACCGACAATGAGCAGTTCTTC. Its protein is CATSLTDNEQFF.